These 32 T cell receptor beta chains came from one sample sequenced in a study of OX40 agonist ivuxolimab in advanced cancers. Profiling relied on immunoSEQ multiplex PCR, and the TCRdb table lists in-frame clones only, not all of them. The sample contains tens of thousands of clones, about 82% of which appear only once. This material consisted of CD4+ or CD8+ T cells sorted from blood, taken in a trial of the OX40 agonist ivuxolimab. These receptors all stem from an adult with an advanced solid tumor such as melanoma, head and neck, liver or kidney cancer.

This clone was seen at least ten times. CDR3 amino acids: CASSGQTTNEKLFF. The CDR3 nucleotides read TGTGCCAGTAGTGGACAGACGACTAATGAAAAACTGTTTTTT. The chain combines TRBV19 with TRBJ1-4; TRBD1 is a possible D gene (6 bases). In germline, CDR1 is LNHDA, CDR2 SQIVND (reference sequence). This CDR3 spans 14 amino acids. The germline V and J ends were trimmed by 5 bases and 2 bases, with 9 bases remaining between them.

The V gene is TRBV7-9, the J gene TRBJ2-3; D unresolved. This CDR3 has 13 residues. Trimming took 1 base from V and 0 from J, leaving 2 bases between them. The V gene's germline CDR1 is SEHNR and CDR2 FQNEAQ (reference sequence). CDR3: CASSLDSTDTQYF. CDR3 bases: TGTGCCAGCAGCTTAGACAGCACAGATACGCAGTATTTT.

V and J are TRBV6-5 and TRBJ2-5, with D perhaps TRBD1 or TRBD2 (5 bases each). Germline V gene lookup returns CDR1 MNHEY and CDR2 SVGAGI. The V gene lost 8 bases and the J gene lost 5 bases, with 15 bases spanning the gap. CDR3 length equals 13 residues. CDR3 nucleotides: TGTGCCAGCTTCGGGTTGGGGGAGGAGACCCAGTACTTC. Protein sequence: CASFGLGEETQYF.

This clone has a single count. The chain recombines TRBV27 with TRBJ2-7; 9 nucleotides line up with TRBD1. CDR1 is MNHEY, CDR2 SMNVEV, per germline (reference sequence). V lost 6 bases and J lost 4; bases outside the gene matches: 7. The CDR3 totals 14 residues. CDR3 loop: CASRLQGAKYEQYF. The CDR3 DNA sequence: TGTGCCAGCAGGTTACAGGGGGCTAAATACGAGCAGTACTTC.

This clone showed up just once. The chain carries TRBV7-8 and TRBJ2-1; TRBD1 matches at 8 bases. The CDR3 spans 15 residues. Unmatched junction bases numbered 4, after V lost 2 bases and J lost 4 bases. Germline CDR1 is SGHVS and CDR2 is FQNEAQ. CDR3 in DNA: TGTGCCAGCAGCTTAAGACAGGGGAATTACAATGAGCAGTTCTTC. It translates to CASSLRQGNYNEQFF.

The chain combines TRBV5-1 with TRBJ1-3; 7 bases align to TRBD1. CDR1 SGHRS and CDR2 YFSETQ come from the germline V gene. The CDR3 is made up of 12 amino acids. After removal of 8 bases from V and 8 bases from J, the junction contained 7 bases not matched to a gene. The CDR3 DNA reads TGCGCCAGTCGACAGGGTCGGGACACCATATATTTT. Residues: CASRQGRDTIYF.

The chain employs TRBV18 and TRBJ2-5, with D maybe TRBD2 (6 bases). This CDR3 has 14 amino acids. CDR1 and CDR2 (germline): KGHSH, LQKENI. The V gene lost 6 bases and the J gene lost 4 bases, with 15 bases spanning the gap. The CDR3 spells CASSSPREVETQYF. Written as DNA, the CDR3 is TGTGCCAGCTCCTCGCCCAGGGAGGTAGAGACCCAGTACTTC.

This clone was counted between two and nine times. This rearrangement joins TRBV6-1 to TRBJ1-5, with a weak D call TRBD1 (5 bases). Germline values: CDR1 MNHNS, CDR2 SASEGT. The CDR3 contains 15 residues. V gave up 3 bases and J gave up 7 bases, with 16 bases separating them. The CDR3 coding sequence is TGTGCCAGCAGTGAGGCAGGGAGTCCGAGACAGCCCCAGCATTTT. It yields the protein CASSEAGSPRQPQHF.

V and J are TRBV29-1 and TRBJ2-3; the D is unclear. Germline loops: CDR1 SQVTM, CDR2 ANQGSEA. V shed 4 bases and J shed 2 bases, with 19 bases lying between them. The CDR3 loop spans 16 amino acids. CDR3 loop: CSVGGRASDTTDTQYF. CDR3 bases: TGCAGCGTTGGGGGAAGGGCCAGCGATACCACAGATACGCAGTATTTT.

This sequence joins TRBV5-1 and TRBJ1-4; 9 bases fit TRBD1. CDR1 is SGHRS and CDR2 is YFSETQ in the germline V gene. CDR3 length: 16 amino acids. With 4 bases clipped from V and 8 bases from J, the junction kept 12 bases outside the gene matches. CDR3: CASSIVPTGGDEKLFF. DNA of the CDR3: TGCGCCAGCAGCATCGTACCGACAGGGGGGGACGAAAAACTGTTTTTT. The whole variable domain, filled in from reference TRBV5-1 and TRBJ1-4, reads KAGVTQTPRYLIKTRGQQVTLSCSPISGHRSVSWYQQTPGQGLQFLFEYFSETQRNKGNFPGRFSGRQFSNSRSEMNVSTLELGDSALYLCASSIVPTGGDEKLFFGSGTQLSVL.

As concerns this clone: This sample includes further DNA sequences coding for the same CDR3. The chain combines TRBV14 with TRBJ1-2; the D gene is possibly TRBD1 (6 bases). CDR1 and CDR2 from the germline V gene are SGHDN and FVKESK. This CDR3 is 15 amino acids long. The V end was cut by 0 bases, the J end by 13 bases, with 21 bases between. CDR3 in DNA: TGTGCCAGCAGCCAAGAACAGCCACAATTAGACAGGCTCACCTTC. This sequence encodes CASSQEQPQLDRLTF.

This chain links TRBV2 with TRBJ2-3, with a tentative D call TRBD2 (7 bases). V was cut by 7 bases and J by 2 bases, with 19 bases left in between. CDR3 size: 16 residues. Per the germline V gene, CDR1 is SNHLY and CDR2 is FYNNEI. The CDR3 region is CASTRGGGHSTDTQYF. The DNA for the CDR3 is TGTGCCAGCACCAGGGGCGGGGGCCACTCCACAGATACGCAGTATTTT. Together with reference TRBV2 and TRBJ2-3, the CDR3 gives the full variable domain: EPEVTQTPSHQVTQMGQEVILRCVPISNHLYFYWYRQILGQKVEFLVSFYNNEISEKSEIFDDQFSVERPDGSNFTLKIRSTKLEDSAMYFCASTRGGGHSTDTQYFGPGTRLTVL.

Of note for this clone: The junction departs from germline at one end; a sequencing error may be responsible. The chain recombines TRBV18 with TRBJ1-4; tentatively, D is TRBD1 (5 bases). Germline V gene lookup returns CDR1 KGHSH and CDR2 LQKENI. The CDR3 runs 13 residues. The CDR3 sequence: CATSLGENEKLFF. The CDR3 DNA reads as TGTGCCACCTCACTGGGGGAAAATGAAAAACTGTTTTTT.

The chain carries TRBV7-9 and TRBJ1-6, with D tentatively TRBD1 (6 bases). The V gene's germline CDR1 is SEHNR and CDR2 FQNEAQ (reference sequence). Trimming stripped 3 bases from V and 9 bases from J, with 15 bases between. The CDR3 runs to 15 residues. CDR3 coding DNA: TGTGCCAGCAGCTTCACCGAACAGGGTGGTTCACCCCTCCACTTT. It encodes CASSFTEQGGSPLHF.

This clone was counted a single time. The genes are TRBV7-2 and TRBJ2-1, with D possibly matching TRBD2 (6 bases). The germline CDR1 and CDR2 sequences are SGHTA and FQGNSA. CDR3 length: 14 residues. With 0 bases removed from V and 8 bases from J, the gap between germline ends came to 11 bases. CDR3 amino acids: CASSLATPGDEQFF. The CDR3 region has the DNA TGTGCCAGCAGCTTAGCGACACCGGGGGATGAGCAGTTCTTC.

V usage is TRBV27 and J usage is TRBJ1-2; 9 nucleotides line up with TRBD1. The CDR3 runs 14 residues. J lost 8 bases, V lost 8 bases, and 12 bases had no gene match. The V gene's germline CDR1 is MNHEY and CDR2 SMNVEV (reference sequence). The CDR3 DNA sequence: TGTGCCAGCGCCCACCAACAGGGGGCGGGGGGCTACACCTTC. Amino acid sequence: CASAHQQGAGGYTF.

For the CDR3, the DNA is TGTGCCAGCAGTTACTCGCGAGGGGGGGCTAGAGAGACCCAGTACTTC. Its protein is CASSYSRGGARETQYF. The J gene is TRBJ2-5, the V gene TRBV6-5; maybe TRBD2 (7 bases). The CDR3 sequence is 16 residues long. The germline gives CDR1 MNHEY, CDR2 SVGAGI. Trimming left V 0 bases short and J 4 bases short, with 15 bases between.

With respect to this clone: Within the sample, other DNA sequences also encode this same CDR3. This chain joins TRBV5-4 and TRBJ1-2; perhaps TRBD1 as D (6 bases). The CDR3 is 15 residues long. Germline values: CDR1 SGHNT, CDR2 YYREEE (reference sequence). The V and J ends lost 2 bases and 5 bases respectively, with 16 bases between them. The CDR3 bases are TGTGCCAGCAGCTTCGGGACAAGTGAAATGTATGGCTACACCTTC. Its protein is CASSFGTSEMYGYTF.

This clone was counted between two and nine times. The rearrangement uses TRBV30 and TRBJ1-1; tentatively, D is TRBD1 (5 bases). With 5 bases removed from V and 9 bases from J, the gap between germline ends came to 19 bases. Germline-derived CDR1 and CDR2 are GTSNPN and SVGIG (reference sequence). The CDR3 is 13 residues long. Written as DNA, the CDR3 is TGTGCCTGGGTTCGAGGGGCTACAGCCAAAGCTTTCTTT. Encoded protein: CAWVRGATAKAFF. The full variable domain, completed using reference TRBV30 and TRBJ1-1, is SQTIHQWPATLVQPVGSPLSLECTVEGTSNPNLYWYRQAAGRGLQLLFYSVGIGQISSEVPQNLSASRPQDRQFILSSKKLLLSDSGFYLCAWVRGATAKAFFGQGTRLTVV.

As concerns this clone: Compared with germline, one end of the junction differs, possibly owing to a read error. This chain joins TRBV7-8 and TRBJ2-5; D assignment may be TRBD1 or TRBD2 (6 bases each). In germline, CDR1 is SGHVS, CDR2 FQNEAQ. This CDR3 is built from 15 residues. The CDR3 loop is CASSLEGPYRGRKNF. The CDR3 nucleotides are TGTGCCAGCAGCTTAGAGGGACCCTACCGGGGGCGGAAAAACTTC.

The rearrangement joins TRBV4-1 to TRBJ1-1; D unresolved. V shed 0 bases and J shed 0 bases, with 11 bases lying between them. Per the germline V gene, CDR1 is MGHRA and CDR2 is YSYEKL. The CDR3 loop spans 16 amino acids. CDR3 in DNA: TGCGCCAGCAGCCAAGATCGAGCGTTTATGAACACTGAAGCTTTCTTT. Protein sequence: CASSQDRAFMNTEAFF.

The chain is built from TRBV2 and TRBJ1-5, with a weak D call TRBD1 (5 bases). The V and J ends lost 2 bases and 7 bases respectively, with 15 bases between them. The CDR3 is 15 residues long. Germline CDR1 reads SNHLY; CDR2 reads FYNNEI. CDR3 amino acids: CASSEWARDGQPQHF. Here the CDR3 DNA reads TGTGCCAGCAGTGAATGGGCCAGGGACGGGCAGCCCCAGCATTTT.

CDR3 in DNA: TGTGCCAGCAGCCCGGGCGCTACCACTGAAGCTTTCTTT. Amino acid sequence: CASSPGATTEAFF. The J gene is TRBJ1-1, the V gene TRBV7-8; D call uncertain. Germline V CDR1 and CDR2: SGHVS, FQNEAQ. CDR3 length equals 13 residues. Trimming took 5 bases from V and 4 from J, leaving 11 bases between them.

J is TRBJ1-5 and V is TRBV7-9; a possible D gene is TRBD1 (6 bases). V lost 5 bases, J lost 4 bases, and 12 bases lay in between. Per the germline V gene, CDR1 is SEHNR and CDR2 is FQNEAQ (reference sequence). The CDR3 is 14 amino acids. The CDR3 protein is CASSPQGQNQPQHF. CDR3 DNA: TGTGCCAGCAGCCCACAGGGCCAGAATCAGCCCCAGCATTTT.

The CDR3 here is CASALGLAGRDTQYF. In DNA form, the CDR3 reads TGTGCTAGTGCCCTTGGACTAGCGGGTAGGGATACGCAGTATTTT. V usage is TRBV12-5 and J usage is TRBJ2-3, with 11 bases fitting TRBD2. The CDR3 sequence is 15 residues long. The V and J ends lost 7 bases and 6 bases, in that order; junction bases with no gene match: 9. Germline loops: CDR1 LGHNT, CDR2 FRNRAP.

V usage is TRBV4-1 and J usage is TRBJ1-5, with 9 bases identical to TRBD1. Germline CDR1 reads MGHRA; CDR2 reads YSYEKL. V shed 6 bases, J shed 4 bases, and the junction held 25 bases outside the gene matches. This CDR3 is built from 21 residues. The DNA of the CDR3 is TGCGCCAGCAGTCCCTCCCCGGGACAGGGTTATGAATTTGTCAAGAATCAGCCCCAGCATTTT. The encoded protein is CASSPSPGQGYEFVKNQPQHF.

The CDR3 reads CASSRDAYGYTF. CDR3 DNA sequence: TGTGCCAGCAGCCGCGACGCCTATGGCTACACCTTC. The chain combines TRBV6-5 with TRBJ1-2; D ambiguous. Germline V CDR1 and CDR2: MNHEY, SVGAGI. CDR3 length: 12 residues. The V and J ends lost 6 bases and 4 bases respectively, with 9 bases between them.

V is TRBV10-3 and J is TRBJ2-7, with a tentative D call TRBD1 (6 bases). From germline, CDR1 is ENHRY and CDR2 SYGVKD. This CDR3 is 13 amino acids long. V lost 6 bases, J lost 2 bases, and 11 bases lay in between. CDR3 in amino acids: CAISRDTAYEQYF. The CDR3 coding sequence is TGTGCCATCAGCCGGGACACAGCCTACGAGCAGTACTTC.

The V and J genes are TRBV18 and TRBJ1-1; a weak D match, TRBD1 (5 bases). CDR3 length: 15 amino acids. Germline values: CDR1 KGHSH, CDR2 LQKENI. The V end lost 3 bases, the J end lost 1 base, and 12 bases lay between the germline ends. DNA for the CDR3: TGTGCCAGCTCACCCACTTCAGGACAGAACACTGAAGCTTTCTTT. Its protein product is CASSPTSGQNTEAFF. Using reference TRBV18 and TRBJ1-1 for the parts outside the CDR3, the full variable domain is NAGVMQNPRHLVRRRGQEARLRCSPMKGHSHVYWYRQLPEEGLKFMVYLQKENIIDESGMPKERFSAEFPKEGPSILRIQQVVRGDSAAYFCASSPTSGQNTEAFFGQGTRLTVV.

V and J are TRBV18 and TRBJ1-5, with TRBD1 matching 7 bases. Trimming removed 3 bases from V and 3 bases from J; junction bases left unmatched: 5. In germline, CDR1 is KGHSH, CDR2 LQKENI. The CDR3 has 15 residues. This CDR3 reads CASSPGQAYNQPQHF. The CDR3 DNA follows: TGTGCCAGCTCACCTGGACAGGCCTACAATCAGCCCCAGCATTTT.

The V and J genes are TRBV11-1 and TRBJ2-1; no reliable D call. The CDR3 is 11 residues long. Trimming cost V 5 bases and J 5 bases, with 4 bases left between them. CDR1 and CDR2 from the germline V gene are SGHAT and FQDESV (reference sequence). The CDR3 region is CASSENNEQFF. CDR3 DNA: TGTGCCAGCAGCGAAAACAATGAGCAGTTCTTC.

The chain uses TRBV19 and TRBJ2-1; TRBD2 agrees at 10 bases. Germline V lookup: CDR1 LNHDA, CDR2 SQIVND (reference sequence). J was trimmed by 6 bases and V by 3 bases; bases with no gene match: 5. CDR3 length: 15 residues. This chain's CDR3 is CASSIQAGGPNEQFF. CDR3 coding DNA: TGTGCCAGTAGTATTCAAGCGGGGGGGCCCAATGAGCAGTTCTTC.